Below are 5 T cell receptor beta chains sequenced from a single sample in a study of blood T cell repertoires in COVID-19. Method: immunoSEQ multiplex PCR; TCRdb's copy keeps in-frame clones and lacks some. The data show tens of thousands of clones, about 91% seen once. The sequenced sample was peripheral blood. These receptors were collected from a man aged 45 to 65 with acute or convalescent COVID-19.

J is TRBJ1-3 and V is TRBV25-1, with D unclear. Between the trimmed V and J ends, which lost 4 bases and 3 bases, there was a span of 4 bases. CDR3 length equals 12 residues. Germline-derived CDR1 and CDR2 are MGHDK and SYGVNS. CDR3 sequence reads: CASSASGNTIYF. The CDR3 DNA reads TGTGCCAGCAGTGCTAGTGGAAACACCATATATTTT.

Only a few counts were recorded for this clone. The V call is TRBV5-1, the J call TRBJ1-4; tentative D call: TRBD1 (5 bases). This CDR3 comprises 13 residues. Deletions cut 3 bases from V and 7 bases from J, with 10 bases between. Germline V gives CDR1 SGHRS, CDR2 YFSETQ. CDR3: CASSSGGAEKLFF. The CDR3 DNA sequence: TGCGCCAGCAGCTCCGGTGGGGCTGAAAAACTGTTTTTT.

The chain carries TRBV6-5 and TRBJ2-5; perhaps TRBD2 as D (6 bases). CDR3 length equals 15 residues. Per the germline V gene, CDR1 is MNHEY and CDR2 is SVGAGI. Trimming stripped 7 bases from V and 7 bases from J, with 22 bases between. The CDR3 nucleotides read TGTGCCAGCATCAGCAGGTTATCGGGGGTCGGGACCCAGTACTTC. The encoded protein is CASISRLSGVGTQYF.

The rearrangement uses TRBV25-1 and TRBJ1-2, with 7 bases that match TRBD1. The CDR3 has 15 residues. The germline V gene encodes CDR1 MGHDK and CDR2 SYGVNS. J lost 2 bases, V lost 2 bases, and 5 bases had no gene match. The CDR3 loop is CASSEVAGGNYGYTF. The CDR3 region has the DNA TGTGCCAGCAGTGAAGTTGCAGGGGGGAACTATGGCTACACCTTC.

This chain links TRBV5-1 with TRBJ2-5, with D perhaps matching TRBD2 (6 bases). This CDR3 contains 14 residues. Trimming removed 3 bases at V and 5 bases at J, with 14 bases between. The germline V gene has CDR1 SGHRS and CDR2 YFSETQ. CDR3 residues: CASSSGPEGETQYF. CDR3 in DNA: TGCGCCAGCAGCTCGGGCCCGGAGGGGGAGACCCAGTACTTC.